A selection of T cell receptor beta chains follows, all from one sample in a study of T-cell memory formation after mild COVID-19. TCRdb passed the 5' RACE reads through MiXCR, listing each CDR3 protein once. Among about 250,000 distinct CDR3 sequences listed, 16% were seen once. Sequenced: PBMCs or a T cell subset sorted from them (not recorded which). These receptors were collected from a man aged 18 to 30 who had mild COVID-19 (a few samples of this study predate the infection). Cell type and time point are not known. Each CDR3 is given with its conserved first and last residue. The D gene is left open where the match is weak. Clone size is stated in some rows and not others, as once, few, many or a class when expanded.

>-|TRBV10-3|TRBJ2-7|-
TGTGCCATCAGTGAGTCGATGGGCCAGGACCCCTACGAGCAGTACTTC
CAISESMGQDPYEQYF
>-|TRBV4-1|TRBJ1-3|-
TGCGCCAGCAGCCAAGAAGGCCCCCGCTCTGGAAACACCATATATTTT
CASSQEGPRSGNTIYF
>few|TRBV15|TRBJ2-2|TRBD2
TGTGCCACAAGACTAGCGGGGAACACCGGGGAGCTGTTTTTT
CATRLAGNTGELFF
>-|TRBV12-3/TRBV12-4|TRBJ2-5|TRBD1
TGTGCCAGCAGTCATACAGGACAGGAAGAGACCCAGTACTTC
CASSHTGQEETQYF
>few|TRBV20-1|TRBJ1-2|-
TGCAGTGCTAGGCTCGGGGGCTATGGCTACACCTTC
CSARLGGYGYTF
>-|TRBV2|TRBJ2-7|-
TGTGCCAGCAAAGGGACTCTACTATTGGAGCAGTACTTC
CASKGTLLLEQYF
>few|TRBV18|TRBJ2-2|TRBD1
TGTGCCAGCTCACCCGCGACAGGGGCCACCGGGGAGCTGTTTTTT
CASSPATGATGELFF
>-|TRBV4-2|TRBJ2-7|TRBD2
TGTGCCAGCAGCCAAGGATTAGCGGGATCCTACGAGCAGTACTTC
CASSQGLAGSYEQYF
>-|TRBV2|TRBJ2-5|-
TGTGCCAGCAAGGGGCGACGGACCCAGTACTTC
CASKGRRTQYF
>few|TRBV7-2|TRBJ2-4|-
TGTGCCAGCAGCTTTGGAGGGGTGCTAGCCAAAAACATTCAGTACTTC
CASSFGGVLAKNIQYF
>-|TRBV29-1|TRBJ2-2|-
TGCAGCGTTGGGTCATCGGGCACCGGGGAGCTGTTTTTT
CSVGSSGTGELFF
>few|TRBV7-8|TRBJ1-5|-
TGTGCCAGCAGCGCTGGACAGCTTTATAGCAATCAGCCCCAGCATTTT
CASSAGQLYSNQPQHF
>few|TRBV7-2|TRBJ1-2|-
TGTGCCAGCAGCTCTACGGGGTATGGCTACACCTTC
CASSSTGYGYTF
>-|TRBV7-6|TRBJ2-1|-
TGTGCCAGCAGCTTGGGGCGTCTAAGGGCGGGCTACAATGAGCAGTTCTTC
CASSLGRLRAGYNEQFF
>-|TRBV20-1|TRBJ2-7|-
TGCAGTGCTACGAAGCAGGGGAACTACGAGCAGTACTTC
CSATKQGNYEQYF
>-|TRBV5-1|TRBJ2-3|TRBD2
TGCGCCAGCAGGACCGGGACTAGCGGGGGCACAGATACGCAGTATTTT
CASRTGTSGGTDTQYF
>few|TRBV7-2|TRBJ2-5|-
TGTGCCAGCAGCGCACTACTGGGGGACGGGTCCCAGTACTTC
CASSALLGDGSQYF
>-|TRBV15|TRBJ2-1|TRBD1
TGTGCCACCAGCAGGCGGGACAGGGGACGGGATGAGCAGTTCTTC
CATSRRDRGRDEQFF
>-|TRBV5-1|TRBJ2-1|TRBD2
TGCGCCAGCAGCTCGTCAGCGGGGGGAAGCTCCTACAATGAGCAGTTCTTC
CASSSSAGGSSYNEQFF
>few|TRBV18|TRBJ2-7|TRBD1
TGTGCCAGCTCACCGACAGGGTGGATGTACGAGCAGTACTTC
CASSPTGWMYEQYF
>few|TRBV4-3|TRBJ1-1|-
TGCGCCAGCAGCCACGGACAGATCAACACTGAAGCTTTCTTT
CASSHGQINTEAFF
>few|TRBV5-1|TRBJ2-3|-
TGCGCCAGCAGCTTGGTTAGGGCAAGCACAGATACGCAGTATTTT
CASSLVRASTDTQYF
>-|TRBV4-3|TRBJ2-3|-
TGCGCCAGCAGCCAAGTTGCAGGGGTTCCCACAGATACGCAGTATTTT
CASSQVAGVPTDTQYF
>-|TRBV20-1|TRBJ2-1|-
TGCAGTGCTAGAAGCGGGACAGCGAACAATGAGCAGTTCTTC
CSARSGTANNEQFF
>-|TRBV2|TRBJ1-6|-
TGTGCCAGCAGTGAGGGGGCCTTGGGGTCACCCCTCCACTTT
CASSEGALGSPLHF
>-|TRBV5-1|TRBJ1-1|-
TGCGCCAGCAGCTTGGAAAGCATAGATAGGAACACTGAAGCTTTCTTT
CASSLESIDRNTEAFF
>-|TRBV6-2/TRBV6-3|TRBJ1-2|-
TGTGCCAGCAGTTACGGGCAACTCTATGGCTACACCTTC
CASSYGQLYGYTF
>many|TRBV9|TRBJ2-3|-
TGTGCCAGCAGCGTCCTAAACACAGATACGCAGTATTTT
CASSVLNTDTQYF
>-|TRBV14|TRBJ2-3|TRBD2
TGTGCCAGCAGCCATCACCGTGGACTAGTCGATACGCAGTATTTT
CASSHHRGLVDTQYF
>few|TRBV15|TRBJ1-5|-
TGTGCCACCAGCAGAGAGGGGGGCAGGGGAAATCAGCCCCAGCATTTT
CATSREGGRGNQPQHF
>-|TRBV7-3|TRBJ2-1|-
TGTGCCAGCAGCTCCTTATCGCTCCTGCACAATGAGCAGTTCTTC
CASSSLSLLHNEQFF
>few|TRBV4-1|TRBJ2-3|TRBD2
TGCGCCAGCAGCCAATCACCTGCGGGGGGCGACACAGATACGCAGTATTTT
CASSQSPAGGDTDTQYF
>few|TRBV7-2|TRBJ2-1|-
TGTGCCAGCAGCTTAGGACCCCTCCCTGAGCAGTTCTTC
CASSLGPLPEQFF
>few|TRBV20-1|TRBJ2-3|TRBD2
TGCAGTGCTGGGCGGGGGTCCAGCACAGATACGCAGTATTTT
CSAGRGSSTDTQYF
>few|TRBV10-3|TRBJ2-5|-
TGTGCCATCAGTGAGTTTCAGATCCAAGAGACCCAGTACTTC
CAISEFQIQETQYF
>-|TRBV7-2|TRBJ1-6|-
TGTGCCAGCAGCCAGGACAGAGCTGATAATTCACCCCTCCACTTT
CASSQDRADNSPLHF
>few|TRBV20-1|TRBJ1-1|-
TGCAGTGCTAGTAAGGGGGACACTGAAGCTTTCTTT
CSASKGDTEAFF
>few|TRBV10-3|TRBJ1-2|-
TGTGCCATCAGGGCCGGGGCCCCTGCGTATGGCTACACCTTC
CAIRAGAPAYGYTF
>-|TRBV20-1|TRBJ2-5|-
TGCAGTGCTAGATTAGGGACCGGGACCCAGTACTTC
CSARLGTGTQYF
>few|TRBV6-5|TRBJ2-3|-
TGTGCCAGCAGTCCAGAACGGGCCCCGGCACAGTATTTT
CASSPERAPAQYF
>few|TRBV20-1|TRBJ2-3|TRBD1
TGCAGTATGGGACAGGGCACAGATACGCAGTATTTT
CSMGQGTDTQYF
>few|TRBV5-4|TRBJ2-3|-
TGTGCCAGCAGCTTATTAGCGTTCGGGGGCACAGATACGCAGTATTTT
CASSLLAFGGTDTQYF
>few|TRBV5-1|TRBJ1-1|-
TGCGCCAGCAGCTCCTGGCTAGGGGGAGGCACTGAAGCTTTCTTT
CASSSWLGGGTEAFF
>-|TRBV11-2|TRBJ2-4|-
TGTGCCAGCAGCGGGGACTACCAGGGGCTAAACATTCAGTACTTC
CASSGDYQGLNIQYF
>many|TRBV5-1|TRBJ2-1|TRBD2
TGCGCCAGCAGCTCACCGGACGGGGGGGTTCGTGAGCAGTTCTTC
CASSSPDGGVREQFF
>few|TRBV2|TRBJ2-1|-
TGTGCCAGCAGTCGCGAGGGCCTATCAGGCGAGCAGTTCTTC
CASSREGLSGEQFF
>-|TRBV23-1|TRBJ2-6|-
TGCGCCAGCAGTCAATCGCGGACAGCCTTCTCTGGGGCCAACGTCCTGACTTTC
CASSQSRTAFSGANVLTF
>few|TRBV12-5|TRBJ1-5|-
TGTGCTAGTGGCCAGGGAGTTCAGCCCCAGCATTTT
CASGQGVQPQHF
>-|TRBV6-5|TRBJ1-1|-
TGTGCCAGCAGTTACCGGGGCGGGGGCGAAGCTTTCTTT
CASSYRGGGEAFF
>-|TRBV5-1|TRBJ1-6|TRBD1
TGCGCCAGCAGCCGGGGGGACAGGGCGGACCTCCTGGGCCACTTT
CASSRGDRADLLGHF